Shown below are 3 T cell receptor beta chains from a single sample sequenced in a study of neurological immune-mediated disorders. Using its own MiXCR run on the 5' RACE reads, TCRdb lists one record per CDR3 protein. There are over 35,000 distinct CDR3 sequences in the sample; about 2.3% occur only once, and around 12% lies in the top ten. Sequenced sample: PBMCs. Every receptor here comes from a man aged 25-40 years with multiple sclerosis.

This clonotype was counted many times. The gene calls are TRBV10-2 and TRBJ2-2, with D maybe TRBD1 (5 bases). CDR3 length equals 14 residues. Trimming left V 6 bases short and J 1 base short, with 9 bases between. From germline, CDR1 is WSHSY and CDR2 SAAADI. The CDR3 bases are TGCGCCAGCAGCGGCGACAGGAACACCGGGGAGCTGTTTTTT. Its translation: CASSGDRNTGELFF.

This clonotype was seen many times. The chain combines TRBV20-1 with TRBJ1-1; maybe TRBD1 (6 bases). CDR3 length: 14 residues. Between the trimmed V and J ends, which lost 6 bases and 0 bases, there was a span of 14 bases. CDR1 DFQATT and CDR2 SNEGSKA come from the germline V gene (reference sequence). The CDR3 DNA follows: TGCAGTGCCGAGGGTACAGGGATGAACACTGAAGCTTTCTTT. Its translation: CSAEGTGMNTEAFF.

This clonotype has a count of ten or more. The chain combines TRBV5-6 with TRBJ2-3; TRBD1 agrees at 10 bases. The CDR3 consists of 14 residues. V trimming: 2 bases; J trimming: 6 bases; junction bases outside the gene matches: 3. CDR1 is SGHDT, CDR2 YYEEEE, per germline. DNA of the CDR3: TGTGCCAGCAGCTTCGGGACAGGGGAGGATACGCAGTATTTT. Its protein is CASSFGTGEDTQYF.